The 6 T cell receptor beta chains below come from one sample, sequenced in a study of type 1 regulatory T cells. TCRdb re-called the reads through MiXCR, storing one row per CDR3 protein. The table records 60,000 to 70,000 distinct CDR3 sequences, just under 50% of them present only once. No antigen has been identified for these receptors. The sequencing input was cultured non-Tr1 T cells, either the whole culture or a sorted T cell fraction (not recorded which). The receptor set was obtained from a human donor in good health.

This clonotype was seen a few times. J is TRBJ1-1 and V is TRBV3-1; D ambiguous. Trimming pared 5 bases from V and 2 bases from J, leaving 12 bases between. Germline loops: CDR1 LGHDT, CDR2 YNNKEL (reference sequence). The CDR3 covers 14 residues. In DNA, the CDR3 is TGTGCCAGCAGCTCCTCTCCAGTTAACACTGAAGCTTTCTTT. Residues: CASSSSPVNTEAFF.

The CDR3 region is CASSPLWAKGSMDTQYF. The CDR3, as DNA: TGCGCCAGCAGCCCTCTTTGGGCGAAGGGTAGCATGGATACGCAGTATTTT. The V and J genes are TRBV23-1 and TRBJ2-3; D gene ambiguous. TRBV23-1 is an ORF, with its function uncertain. CDR3 length: 17 residues. V lost 6 bases and J 6 bases, leaving 25 bases between the germline ends.

The chain combines TRBV6-1 with TRBJ1-1; D unclear. Germline CDR1 and CDR2: MNHNS and SASEGT. This CDR3 is 11 amino acids long. The CDR3 protein is CALKPGTEAFF. CDR3 coding DNA: TGTGCTTTGAAGCCAGGCACTGAAGCTTTCTTT.

This clonotype was recorded a few times. The J gene is TRBJ2-5, the V gene TRBV4-3; TRBD2 agrees at 9 bases. Germline CDR1 LGHNA, CDR2 YSLEER. This CDR3 region has 17 residues. J gave up 1 base and V 0 bases, and 6 bases lay outside the gene matches. In DNA form, the CDR3 reads TGCGCCAGCAGCCAAGAGGGTAGCGGGGGAATCCAAGAGACCCAGTACTTC. Its protein is CASSQEGSGGIQETQYF.

This clonotype has a handful of counts. V gene TRBV3-1 combines with J gene TRBJ1-1; 9 bases line up with TRBD1. CDR1 and CDR2 from the germline V gene are LGHDT and YNNKEL (reference sequence). Trimming removed 3 bases from V and 8 bases from J; junction bases left unmatched: 10. This CDR3 is built from 15 residues. The CDR3 nucleotides read TGTGCCAGCAGCCAGGACCCAGGACAGGGGAGGGAAGCTTTCTTT. The encoded protein is CASSQDPGQGREAFF.

This clonotype was picked up a small number of times. The J gene is TRBJ1-1, the V gene TRBV12-3 or TRBV12-4; D remains unclear. There are 14 residues in the CDR3. Trimming shortened V by 4 bases and J by 4 bases, and 13 bases separated the two germline ends. The CDR3 reads CASSYDFLGTEAFF. The CDR3 nucleotides read TGTGCCAGCAGTTATGATTTTCTCGGCACTGAAGCTTTCTTT.